The next 27 T cell receptor beta chains were all read from a single sample in a study of blood T cell repertoires in COVID-19. TCRdb keeps only in-frame clones here, not all; method: immunoSEQ multiplex PCR. Among roughly 160,000 clones, about 85% were seen once, and the ten largest hold 7.5% to 10%. Sequencing was done on a sample of peripheral blood. Every receptor here comes from a woman at least 80 years old with COVID-19, enrolled during active disease.

This clone appeared a few times. In DNA, the CDR3 is TGTGCCAGCAGTCGGACGCTCGGCGGGGGTGAAGCTTTCTTT. Its protein product is CASSRTLGGGEAFF. This sequence joins TRBV3-1 (or the pseudogene TRBV3-2) and TRBJ1-1; a possible D gene is TRBD1 (5 bases). With 6 bases removed from V and 7 bases from J, the gap between germline ends came to 18 bases. CDR1 is LGHDT and CDR2 is YNNKEL in the germline V gene (reference sequence). There are 14 residues in the CDR3.

The chain has TRBV7-9 and TRBJ1-2; possibly TRBD1 for D (5 bases). Germline V gene sequence: CDR1 SEHNR, CDR2 FQNEAQ (reference sequence). This CDR3 comprises 14 residues. The germline V and J ends were trimmed by 10 bases and 10 bases, with 25 bases remaining between them. The chain's CDR3 is CAIQVAERVGAYTF. DNA of the CDR3: TGTGCCATCCAGGTGGCCGAACGGGTTGGGGCCTACACCTTC.

The chain links TRBV5-1 to TRBJ1-6; D is uncertain. V lost 4 bases to trimming and J lost 0 bases, with 8 bases between them. This CDR3 is 15 amino acids long. CDR1 is SGHRS and CDR2 is YFSETQ in the germline V gene. For the CDR3, the DNA is TGCGCCAGCAGCGCGCAAAGCTCCTATAATTCACCCCTCCACTTT. Translated, it gives CASSAQSSYNSPLHF.

The chain recombines TRBV7-9 with TRBJ2-5; D might be TRBD1 (7 bases). Looked up from germline, CDR1 is SEHNR and CDR2 is FQNEAQ (reference sequence). The V end was cut by 5 bases, the J end by 3 bases, with 13 bases between. This CDR3 comprises 14 residues. CDR3 DNA sequence: TGTGCCAGCAGCCCAGGGGGGCGAGAAGAGACCCAGTACTTC. Translated, it gives CASSPGGREETQYF.

Concerning this clone: At one boundary the junction diverges from the germline segment, which might be a read error. The chain joins TRBV7-7 to TRBJ2-1, with a possible D match to TRBD1 (6 bases). Germline CDR1 SSHAT, CDR2 FNYEAQ (reference sequence). The CDR3 spans 17 residues. The CDR3 nucleotides are TGTGCTAGCAGCTTAGGCCCCAGGGGAACCTCCTACAATGAGCAGTTCTTC. It yields the protein CASSLGPRGTSYNEQFF.

The gene calls are TRBV11-3 and TRBJ2-1; 11 positions match TRBD2. The CDR3 contains 17 residues. CDR1 and CDR2 from the germline V gene are SGHNT and YENEEA. Trimming took 1 base from V and 4 from J; bases not matched to a gene: 6. The CDR3 here is CASSLGSTSGIYNEQFF. As DNA, the CDR3 is TGTGCCAGCAGCTTAGGCTCGACTAGCGGGATATACAATGAGCAGTTCTTC.

This rearrangement joins TRBV5-1 to TRBJ1-1; maybe TRBD1 (6 bases). Germline CDR1 SGHRS, CDR2 YFSETQ. There are 16 residues in the CDR3. V was pared by 4 bases and J by 4 bases, with 20 bases between. The CDR3 reads CASSGGDTLVSTEAFF. The CDR3 bases are TGCGCCAGCAGCGGGGGGGACACCCTTGTGAGCACTGAAGCTTTCTTT.

CDR3 bases: TGTGCCAGCAGGACCGGGAGGCCTAGTGGCTACACCTTC. Its protein is CASRTGRPSGYTF. The chain joins TRBV28 to TRBJ1-2; no definite D call. The CDR3 has 13 residues. Germline values: CDR1 MDHEN, CDR2 SYDVKM. V was trimmed by 6 bases and J by 7 bases, leaving 15 bases between them.

V gene TRBV7-9 combines with J gene TRBJ1-1, with D tentatively TRBD1 (5 bases). Between the trimmed V and J ends, which lost 5 bases and 11 bases, there was a span of 15 bases. CDR1 SEHNR and CDR2 FQNEAQ come from the germline V gene (reference sequence). This CDR3 comprises 12 residues. The CDR3 reads CASSTARGDAFF. DNA for the CDR3: TGTGCCAGCAGCACTGCCCGGGGGGACGCTTTCTTT. Drawing the rest from reference TRBV7-9 and TRBJ1-1, the complete variable domain is DTGVSQNPRHKITKRGQNVTFRCDPISEHNRLYWYRQTLGQGPEFLTYFQNEAQLEKSRLLSDRFSAERPKGSFSTLEIQRTEQGDSAMYLCASSTARGDAFFGQGTRLTVV.

This rearrangement joins TRBV27 to TRBJ2-5; TRBD2 matches 10 bases. This CDR3 comprises 14 residues. J lost 4 bases, V lost 8 bases, and 7 bases had no gene match. CDR1 and CDR2 from the germline V gene are MNHEY and SMNVEV (reference sequence). This CDR3 reads CASRPLAGVETQYF. Written as DNA, the CDR3 is TGTGCCAGCCGACCCCTAGCGGGAGTAGAGACCCAGTACTTC.

The chain recombines TRBV15 with TRBJ1-3; the match to TRBD1 covers 7 bases. This CDR3 has 16 residues. The germline CDR1 and CDR2 sequences are LNHNV and YYDKDF (reference sequence). The J segment lost 5 bases and the V segment lost 2 bases, leaving 9 bases of the junction unmatched. CDR3 nucleotides: TGTGCCACCAGCAGAAATCTAGGGGACAGAAGAAACACCATATATTTT. Amino acids: CATSRNLGDRRNTIYF.

This chain connects TRBV14 to TRBJ1-1; 9 bases line up with TRBD1. Unmatched junction bases numbered 6, after V lost 4 bases and J lost 0 bases. Germline V gene lookup returns CDR1 SGHDN and CDR2 FVKESK. The CDR3 extends over 16 amino acids. The CDR3 DNA reads TGTGCCAGCAGCCCAAACAGGGGGCTTATGAACACTGAAGCTTTCTTT. Translated, it gives CASSPNRGLMNTEAFF.

The J gene is TRBJ1-4, the V gene TRBV6-5, with no clear D. Deletions cut 6 bases from V and 4 bases from J, with 6 bases between. The germline CDR1 and CDR2 sequences are MNHEY and SVGAGI. This CDR3 region has 12 residues. For the CDR3, the DNA is TGTGCCAGCAGGAGGGATAATGAAAAACTGTTTTTT. This encodes CASRRDNEKLFF.

CDR3 residues: CASSDAGYEQYF. DNA for the CDR3: TGCGCCAGCAGCGACGCGGGGTACGAGCAGTACTTC. This chain links TRBV5-1 with TRBJ2-7; the D gene is possibly TRBD2 (6 bases). The CDR3 totals 12 residues. Germline CDR1 is SGHRS and CDR2 is YFSETQ. V gave up 4 bases and J gave up 4 bases, with 9 bases separating them.

The DNA for the CDR3 is TGTGCCAGCAGCTTGGGACAGGGCTATTCACCCCTCCACTTT. It is translated as CASSLGQGYSPLHF. The rearrangement joins TRBV11-1 to TRBJ1-6; TRBD1 agrees at 9 bases. Per the germline V gene, CDR1 is SGHAT and CDR2 is FQDESV (reference sequence). The CDR3 runs 14 residues. Unmatched junction bases numbered 2, after V lost 3 bases and J lost 8 bases.

V and J are TRBV4-2 and TRBJ2-5, with D perhaps TRBD2 (5 bases). V was cut by 4 bases and J by 5 bases, with 14 bases left in between. This CDR3 comprises 14 residues. The V gene's germline CDR1 is LGHNA and CDR2 YNFKEQ. In nucleotides, the CDR3 is TGTGCCAGCAGCCGACAAAGGGAGCGGGAGACCCAGTACTTC. Residues: CASSRQRERETQYF.

The CDR3 reads CASSLQGEKLFF. The DNA of the CDR3 is TGTGCCAGCAGTTTGCAGGGCGAAAAACTGTTTTTT. The chain has TRBV12-3 or TRBV12-4 and TRBJ1-4, with a weak D call TRBD1 (5 bases). This CDR3 has 12 amino acids. V lost 3 bases to trimming and J lost 8 bases, with 7 bases between them.

This clone has only one observation. The V and J genes are TRBV5-1 and TRBJ2-3, with D maybe TRBD1 (6 bases). The CDR3 loop spans 17 amino acids. Germline lookup yields CDR1 SGHRS and CDR2 YFSETQ. The germline V and J ends were trimmed by 4 bases and 0 bases, with 18 bases remaining between them. The chain's CDR3 is CASSRTKDRHSTDTQYF. The CDR3 nucleotides read TGCGCCAGCAGCCGGACCAAGGACAGACACAGCACAGATACGCAGTATTTT.

This clone came up a few times. The chain has TRBV27 and TRBJ2-7; TRBD2 matches 7 bases. The CDR3 has 15 amino acids. The junction had 14 bases not matched to a gene; V was cut back by 8 bases and J by 4 bases. Germline lookup yields CDR1 MNHEY and CDR2 SMNVEV (reference sequence). CDR3 bases: TGTGCCAGCCGCCACAGCGGGGACGCGTCGTACGAGCAGTACTTC. Translation: CASRHSGDASYEQYF.

The chain links TRBV7-9 to TRBJ1-1, with a tentative D call TRBD1 (6 bases). Deletions cut 4 bases from V and 4 bases from J, with 10 bases between. Germline V gene data show CDR1 as SEHNR and CDR2 as FQNEAQ (reference sequence). This CDR3 spans 13 amino acids. The CDR3 loop is CASSSGQTTEAFF. CDR3 sequence (DNA): TGTGCCAGCAGCTCAGGACAGACCACTGAAGCTTTCTTT.

J is TRBJ2-5 and V is TRBV6-5; the match to TRBD1 covers 11 bases. The germline CDR1 and CDR2 sequences are MNHEY and SVGAGI. J gave up 5 bases and V 11 bases, and 7 bases lay outside the gene matches. The CDR3 contains 13 residues. CDR3 loop: CAGGQGATETQYF. The CDR3 coding sequence is TGTGCCGGAGGACAGGGGGCGACGGAGACCCAGTACTTC.

This chain links TRBV5-4 with TRBJ2-6; 8 nucleotides agree with TRBD1. The germline V gene has CDR1 SGHNT and CDR2 YYREEE (reference sequence). J gave up 0 bases and V 4 bases, and 9 bases lay outside the gene matches. The CDR3 loop spans 18 amino acids. The CDR3 nucleotides read TGTGCCAGCAGCCTTGGGGACAGGCCCCTCTCTGGGGCCAACGTCCTGACTTTC. Translating gives CASSLGDRPLSGANVLTF. The full variable domain, rest sourced from reference TRBV5-4 and TRBJ2-6, is ETGVTQSPTHLIKTRGQQVTLRCSSQSGHNTVSWYQQALGQGPQFIFQYYREEENGRGNFPPRFSGLQFPNYSSELNVNALELDDSALYLCASSLGDRPLSGANVLTFGAGSRLTVL.

This clone was counted between two and nine times. The chain joins TRBV3-1 (or the pseudogene TRBV3-2) to TRBJ2-2; unclear D gene. CDR1 is LGHDT, CDR2 YNNKEL, per germline (reference sequence). V gave up 7 bases and J gave up 0 bases, with 9 bases separating them. This CDR3 contains 14 residues. CDR3 residues: CASIGPANTGELFF. The CDR3 DNA reads TGTGCCAGCATTGGGCCAGCGAACACCGGGGAGCTGTTTTTT.

This chain joins TRBV10-3 and TRBJ1-5, with a weak D call TRBD1 (5 bases). The CDR3 length is 13 residues. CDR1 is ENHRY and CDR2 is SYGVKD in the germline V gene. V dropped 3 bases and J dropped 6 bases, with 9 bases sitting between them. Written as DNA, the CDR3 is TGTGCCATCAGTGAAGGGGCCGGTCAGCCCCAGCATTTT. It codes for CAISEGAGQPQHF.

The V gene is TRBV2, the J gene TRBJ1-1; D may be TRBD1 (6 bases). V shed 7 bases and J shed 5 bases, with 14 bases lying between them. Germline V gives CDR1 SNHLY, CDR2 FYNNEI. This CDR3 has 13 amino acids. The CDR3 is CASTYRVITEAFF. The CDR3 nucleotides are TGTGCCAGCACTTACAGGGTCATTACTGAAGCTTTCTTT.

The J gene is TRBJ2-1, the V gene TRBV7-8, with D tentatively TRBD2 (6 bases). Trimming took 2 bases from V and 5 from J, leaving 19 bases between them. CDR3 length: 17 residues. Germline CDR1 reads SGHVS; CDR2 reads FQNEAQ. Written as DNA, the CDR3 is TGTGCCAGCAGCTTACTCGGACGGGGACTGCTAAACAATGAGCAGTTCTTC. As protein: CASSLLGRGLLNNEQFF.

The chain employs TRBV25-1 and TRBJ1-6; 7 nucleotides line up with TRBD1. The CDR3 has 14 residues. V dropped 3 bases and J dropped 10; count of bases not matched to a gene: 6. CDR1 MGHDK and CDR2 SYGVNS come from the germline V gene. CDR3 sequence (DNA): TGTGCCAGCAGTGAGACAGGGAAGTACTCACCCCTCCACTTT. The encoded protein is CASSETGKYSPLHF.